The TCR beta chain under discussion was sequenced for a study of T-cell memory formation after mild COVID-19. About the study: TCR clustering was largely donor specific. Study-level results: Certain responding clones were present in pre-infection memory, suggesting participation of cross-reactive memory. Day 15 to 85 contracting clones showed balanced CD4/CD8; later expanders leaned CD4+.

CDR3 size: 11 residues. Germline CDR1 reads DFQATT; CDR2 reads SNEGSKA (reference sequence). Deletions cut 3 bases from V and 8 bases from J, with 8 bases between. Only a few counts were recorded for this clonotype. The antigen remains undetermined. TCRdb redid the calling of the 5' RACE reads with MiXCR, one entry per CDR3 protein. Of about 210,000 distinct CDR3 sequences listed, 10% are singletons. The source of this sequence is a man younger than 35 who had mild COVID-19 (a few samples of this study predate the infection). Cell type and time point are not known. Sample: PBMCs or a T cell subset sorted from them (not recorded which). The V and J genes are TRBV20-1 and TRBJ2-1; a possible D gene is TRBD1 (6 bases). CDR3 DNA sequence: TGCAGTGCTAGTAAGGGGGATGAGCAGTTCTTC. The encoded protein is CSASKGDEQFF.